Following are 14 T cell receptor beta chains from one sample sequenced in a study of regulatory T cells in long-lasting Graves disease. Time point described: newly diagnosed GD, antithyroid drugs for less than 3 months. There was RNA extracted from PBMCs, and the TCR library was made from it. Relying on iRepertoire HTBI primers and Arm-PCR of CDR3 regions, the team built TCR beta libraries. TCRdb re-called the multiplex PCR reads through MiXCR, storing one row per CDR3 protein. The sample gives 530,000 or so distinct CDR3 sequences, about 13% of which show up once; roughly 10% is in the top ten. This sample also belongs to another study, concerning T cells in Graves' hyperthyroidism and ophthalmopathy.

Source: peripheral blood mononuclear cells (PBMCs), taken at new diagnosis, from a patient treated with antithyroid drugs. The receptors stem from a man aged 25-45 years with Graves disease.

This clonotype has just a few counts. The chain combines TRBV18 with TRBJ1-2; D call uncertain. This CDR3 is built from 15 residues. The V gene lost 3 bases and the J gene lost 8 bases, with 19 bases spanning the gap. CDR1 and CDR2 from the germline V gene are KGHSH and LQKENI. Here the CDR3 reads CASSPNADAGEGYTF. The DNA for the CDR3 is TGTGCCAGCTCACCGAACGCAGACGCAGGAGAAGGCTACACCTTC.

The rearrangement links TRBV15 to TRBJ2-5; the D gene is possibly TRBD1 (6 bases). The CDR3 is 14 amino acids. Trimming pared 4 bases from V and 1 base from J, leaving 10 bases between. The V gene's germline CDR1 is LNHNV and CDR2 YYDKDF (reference sequence). In DNA, the CDR3 is TGTGCCACCAGCATGCAGGGGCTCCAAGAGACCCAGTACTTC. This translates into CATSMQGLQETQYF.

This clonotype was counted a few times. This chain links TRBV30 with TRBJ2-5; D unresolved. In germline, CDR1 is GTSNPN, CDR2 SVGIG (reference sequence). V lost 3 bases and J lost 7, with 9 bases in between. There are 11 residues in the CDR3. This chain's CDR3 is CAWRNLGTQYF. The CDR3 DNA reads TGTGCCTGGAGGAACCTAGGGACCCAGTACTTC.

This clonotype was seen repeatedly, ten times or more. The chain is built from TRBV20-1 and TRBJ2-5, with TRBD2 matching over 9 bases. Germline V gene data show CDR1 as DFQATT and CDR2 as SNEGSKA (reference sequence). Trimming removed 3 bases from V and 2 bases from J; junction bases left unmatched: 7. The CDR3 runs to 15 residues. The CDR3 coding sequence is TGCAGTGCTAGTCGACTAGCGGCAAATCAAGAGACCCAGTACTTC. Residues: CSASRLAANQETQYF.

Worth noting for this clonotype: An end of the junction does not agree with germline; a read error may underlie this. This chain connects TRBV2 to TRBJ1-6; TRBD1 aligns across 7 bases. CDR3 length: 11 residues. Germline CDR1 and CDR2: SNHLY and FYNNEI. As DNA, the CDR3 is TGTGCCAGCAGGTACATGACAGGGATCTGGTTT. Translated: CASRYMTGIWF. Based on the CDR3 plus reference TRBV2 and TRBJ1-6, the full variable domain is EPEVTQTPSHQVTQMGQEVILRCVPISNHLYFYWYRQILGQKVEFLVSFYNNEISEKSEIFDDQFSVERPDGSNFTLKIRSTKLEDSAMYFCASRYMTGIWFGNGTRLTVT.

This clonotype was seen only a few times. This CDR3 is CAISEGTSEQETQYF. For the CDR3, the DNA is TGTGCCATCAGTGAGGGGACTAGCGAGCAAGAGACCCAGTACTTC. This chain connects TRBV10-3 to TRBJ2-5, with 10 bases fitting TRBD2. The germline V gene encodes CDR1 ENHRY and CDR2 SYGVKD. The CDR3 is 15 amino acids. V gave up 2 bases and J gave up 2 bases; unmatched junction bases: 2.

This clonotype occurred many times. The genes are TRBV2 and TRBJ2-1, with 10 positions matching TRBD2. V lost 6 bases and J lost 7; bases outside the gene matches: 9. The germline CDR1 and CDR2 sequences are SNHLY and FYNNEI. The CDR3 contains 15 residues. The CDR3 loop is CASRVLAGEWNEQFF. The CDR3 DNA reads TGTGCCAGCAGAGTTCTAGCGGGAGAATGGAATGAGCAGTTCTTC.

This clonotype occurred many times. The rearrangement uses TRBV6-4 and TRBJ2-2; D not resolved. Germline V gene lookup returns CDR1 MRHNA and CDR2 SNTAGT. The V gene lost 2 bases and the J gene lost 2 bases, with 9 bases spanning the gap. CDR3 length: 15 amino acids. The CDR3: CASSDGSKNTGELFF. CDR3 nucleotide sequence: TGTGCCAGCAGTGACGGATCTAAAAACACCGGGGAGCTGTTTTTT.

The chain couples TRBV6-1 to TRBJ2-5; D ambiguous. The V end was cut by 6 bases, the J end by 11 bases, with 13 bases between. Looked up from germline, CDR1 is MNHNS and CDR2 is SASEGT. The length of the CDR3 is 11 residues. The CDR3 nucleotides are TGTGCCAGCAGCCCAGACAATGAGCAGTACTTC. This sequence encodes CASSPDNEQYF.

This clonotype was seen more than once but under ten times. The junction and the germline gene differ at one end; a read error may be behind it. The J gene is TRBJ1-1, the V gene TRBV11-1, with D perhaps matching TRBD1 (6 bases). There are 15 residues in the CDR3. Germline V gene lookup returns CDR1 SGHAT and CDR2 FQDESV (reference sequence). CDR3 DNA sequence: TGTGCCAGCAGTTTAGGGGGACCTCAGAACACTGAAGCTTTCTTT. Translating gives CASSLGGPQNTEAFF. Drawing the rest from reference TRBV11-1 and TRBJ1-1, the complete variable domain is EAEVAQSPRYKITEKSQAVAFWCDPISGHATLYWYRQILGQGPELLVQFQDESVVDDSQLPKDRFSAERLKGVDSTLKIQPAELGDSAMYLCASSLGGPQNTEAFFGQGTRLTVV.

This clonotype was counted a few times. The V gene is TRBV6-5, the J gene TRBJ2-6; 12 bases are shared with TRBD2. Germline-derived CDR1 and CDR2 are MNHEY and SVGAGI. This CDR3 contains 18 residues. After removal of 4 bases from V and 2 bases from J, the junction contained 6 bases not matched to a gene. The CDR3 sequence: CASSSTSGRSTGANVLTF. The CDR3 nucleotides are TGTGCCAGCAGTTCGACTAGCGGGAGAAGTACTGGGGCCAACGTCCTGACTTTC.

The chain uses TRBV20-1 and TRBJ1-1, with D unresolved. This CDR3 spans 16 amino acids. Germline CDR1 is DFQATT and CDR2 is SNEGSKA (reference sequence). V lost 1 base and J lost 2, with 17 bases in between. The CDR3 loop reads CSARGGPPTGNTEAFF. The CDR3 coding sequence is TGCAGTGCTAGAGGTGGTCCCCCCACCGGAAACACTGAAGCTTTCTTT.

This clonotype was seen at least ten times. This sequence joins TRBV3-1 and TRBJ2-5, with TRBD2 matching 7 bases. Germline V CDR1 and CDR2: LGHDT, YNNKEL (reference sequence). This CDR3 is 14 amino acids long. The J segment lost 5 bases and the V segment lost 3 bases, leaving 6 bases of the junction unmatched. The CDR3 loop is CASSQAGDWETQYF. In nucleotides, the CDR3 is TGTGCCAGCAGCCAGGCGGGAGATTGGGAGACCCAGTACTTC.

This sequence joins TRBV4-2 and TRBJ2-7, with D unclear. Germline V lookup: CDR1 LGHNA, CDR2 YNFKEQ. Trimming removed 4 bases at V and 6 bases at J, with 13 bases between. The CDR3 runs to 13 residues. CDR3 sequence reads: CASSPDGPSEQYF. For the CDR3, the DNA is TGTGCCAGCAGCCCAGACGGGCCCTCCGAGCAGTACTTC.